What follows is one T cell receptor (beta chain) and its context. Its matching antigen is unknown. Preparation of the TCRbeta library used unique molecular identifiers. TCRdb called the PCR reads again in MiXCR, with one record for every CDR3 protein. The profile shows around 580,000 distinct CDR3 sequences, roughly 30% of them singletons. This entry comes from a study of T-cell reconstitution after alpha-beta-depleted transplantation in children. Whole-study results and caveats: Some patients owed their high day-60 TCRbeta diversity to surviving recipient T cells and thymic progenitors. About two months after transplant, alpha-beta T cells reportedly came from several hundred expanded graft clones.

This CDR3 has 17 amino acids. Germline CDR1 and CDR2: SGHRS and YFSETQ. V lost 3 bases to trimming and J lost 3 bases; unmatched junction nucleotides: 12. The gene calls are TRBV5-1 and TRBJ2-3, with TRBD1 matching over 8 bases. The clonotype originates from a boy in the first two years of life with Wiskott-Aldrich syndrome, due to receive a stem cell transplant. The specimen was PBMCs, collected before TCRalphabeta/CD19-depleted stem cell transplant. The CDR3 nucleotides read TGCGCCAGCAGCTCCGGGACAGGCGTCCCCTCGACAGATACGCAGTATTTT. Residues: CASSSGTGVPSTDTQYF. The full variable domain, completed using reference TRBV5-1 and TRBJ2-3, is KAGVTQTPRYLIKTRGQQVTLSCSPISGHRSVSWYQQTPGQGLQFLFEYFSETQRNKGNFPGRFSGRQFSNSRSEMNVSTLELGDSALYLCASSSGTGVPSTDTQYFGPGTRLTVL.